The table lists the clone carrying this T cell receptor beta chain with a few counts. The antigen remains unidentified. V dropped 6 bases and J dropped 2 bases, with 12 bases sitting between them. The CDR3 spans 13 residues. The germline V gene has CDR1 SQVTM and CDR2 ANQGSEA. This sample was included in a study of CD8 T cells in ankylosing spondylitis. Notes on the study in general: Clones tied to disease were said to be significantly enriched in matched ankylosing spondylitis synovial fluid. Past research had described some motif variants in reactive arthritis synovial fluid and blood. Seemingly characteristic of ankylosing spondylitis blood was a TCR beta motif consisting of several highly homologous variants.

In making TCR beta libraries, quantitative 5'-RACE with molecular barcodes was used. TCRdb re-derived calls from the 5' RACE reads in MiXCR, one entry per CDR3 protein. The sample has 250,000 to 300,000 distinct CDR3 sequences, around 18% seen once. This chain uses TRBV29-1 with TRBJ2-3; D is ambiguous. This clonotype originated in a male donor with ankylosing spondylitis or in good health (not recorded which). The specimen sequenced was blood, either unsorted or a sorted T cell fraction (not recorded which). The CDR3 loop reads CSVVRPLTDTQYF. Here the CDR3 DNA reads TGCAGCGTCGTCCGGCCGCTCACAGATACGCAGTATTTT.